Each of the 12 T cell receptor beta chains below was sequenced from the same sample in a study of T cells in Graves' hyperthyroidism and ophthalmopathy. Researchers amplified the TCR beta CDR3 regions from RNA transcripts. An initial round of RT-PCR targeting the TCR CDR3 relied on the HTBI primer set. TCRdb analysed the multiplex PCR reads with MiXCR anew, one entry per CDR3 protein. The repertoire holds about 350,000 distinct CDR3 sequences, approximately 14% seen once, with about 22% in the top ten. Sequencing used blood. These receptor sequences come from a woman in her twenties or thirties with Graves' hyperthyroidism.

The rearrangement uses TRBV19 and TRBJ1-5; D is perhaps TRBD1 (6 bases). Germline V lookup: CDR1 LNHDA, CDR2 SQIVND (reference sequence). This CDR3 has 17 residues. V was shortened by 6 bases and J by 4 bases, with 22 bases between the two germline ends. Here the CDR3 reads CASSTTGGPGGNQPQHF. The CDR3 DNA sequence: TGTGCCAGTAGCACGACAGGCGGCCCCGGGGGTAATCAGCCCCAGCATTTT.

This clonotype has a handful of counts. The genes are TRBV28 and TRBJ1-1; D not resolved. Per the germline V gene, CDR1 is MDHEN and CDR2 is SYDVKM. The V gene lost 5 bases and the J gene lost 4 bases, with 8 bases spanning the gap. This CDR3 region has 12 residues. The CDR3 reads CASSRWRTEAFF. The DNA for the CDR3 is TGTGCCAGCAGTCGCTGGCGCACTGAAGCTTTCTTT. The variable domain in full, completed from reference TRBV28 and TRBJ1-1, reads DVKVTQSSRYLVKRTGEKVFLECVQDMDHENMFWYRQDPGLGLRLIYFSYDVKMKEKGDIPEGYSVSREKKERFSLILESASTNQTSMYLCASSRWRTEAFFGQGTRLTVV.

There are a few counts of this clonotype. The CDR3 bases are TGTGCCAGCAGCCTCGGGCGCCTTCGAAACACCGGGGAGCTGTTTTTT. Translation gives CASSLGRLRNTGELFF. The chain couples TRBV6-1 to TRBJ2-2; D unclear. The CDR3 contains 16 residues. Germline CDR1 and CDR2: MNHNS and SASEGT. Trimming removed 6 bases from V and 2 bases from J, with 16 bases in between.

A remark on this clonotype: It may be a read error: a sequence one base away is much more abundant. V and J are TRBV3-1 and TRBJ1-5, with D possibly TRBD1 on 6 matching bases. The germline gives CDR1 LGHDT, CDR2 YNNKEL (reference sequence). The CDR3 runs to 13 residues. CDR3 sequence reads: CASGGGSSQPQHF. DNA of the CDR3: TGTGCCAGCGGAGGGGGGAGCAGTCAGCCCCAGCATTTT. Full variable domain (missing parts from reference TRBV3-1 and TRBJ1-5): DTAVSQTPKYLVTQMGNDKSIKCEQNLGHDTMYWYKQDSKKFLKIMFSYNNKELIINETVPNRFSPKSPDKAHLNLHINSLELGDSAVYFCASGGGSSQPQHFGDGTRLSIL.

This clonotype was found many times. The V gene is TRBV29-1, the J gene TRBJ1-2; D may be TRBD1 (6 bases). This CDR3 region has 11 residues. Trimming removed 7 bases from V and 6 bases from J, with 12 bases in between. CDR1 and CDR2 from the germline V gene are SQVTM and ANQGSEA. Written as DNA, the CDR3 is TGCAGCGCGGCGACAGGCGATGGCTACACCTTC. Translating gives CSAATGDGYTF.

The rearrangement uses TRBV27 and TRBJ2-7; 8 bases line up with TRBD1. The CDR3 sequence is 14 residues long. V shed 6 bases, J shed 4 bases, and the junction held 8 bases outside the gene matches. CDR1 and CDR2 (germline): MNHEY, SMNVEV (reference sequence). CDR3: CASSGTGTMYEQYF. In nucleotides, the CDR3 is TGTGCCAGCAGCGGGACAGGAACGATGTACGAGCAGTACTTC.

Many counts were recorded for this clonotype. This chain links TRBV10-1 with TRBJ2-3, with 9 bases identical to TRBD1. CDR3 size: 18 residues. Germline CDR1 WNHNN, CDR2 SYGVQD (reference sequence). Losses at the gene ends were 3 bases for V and 0 bases for J; bases not matched to a gene: 10. The DNA for the CDR3 is TGCGCCAGCAGTGATGTTTTCCAGGACAGGGGAAGCACAGATACGCAGTATTTT. This gives the protein CASSDVFQDRGSTDTQYF.

In this sample, this clonotype turned up many times. The chain uses TRBV28 and TRBJ1-4; 11 bases are a match to TRBD1. CDR3 length: 15 residues. Trimming at V came to 8 bases and at J to 8 bases, leaving 10 bases not matched to a gene. Germline lookup yields CDR1 MDHEN and CDR2 SYDVKM. The CDR3 bases are TGTGCCAGCTGGACAGGGGGCGCGGGGTTGGAAAAACTGTTTTTT. Protein: CASWTGGAGLEKLFF. Variable domain in full (rest from reference TRBV28 and TRBJ1-4): DVKVTQSSRYLVKRTGEKVFLECVQDMDHENMFWYRQDPGLGLRLIYFSYDVKMKEKGDIPEGYSVSREKKERFSLILESASTNQTSMYLCASWTGGAGLEKLFFGSGTQLSVL.

This clonotype was seen at least ten times. This chain connects TRBV14 to TRBJ2-5; TRBD1 matches 7 bases. Germline loops: CDR1 SGHDN, CDR2 FVKESK. The CDR3 contains 14 residues. Trimming at V came to 4 bases and at J to 2 bases, leaving 4 bases not matched to a gene. The CDR3 loop reads CASSRWDSQETQYF. The DNA of the CDR3 is TGTGCCAGCAGCCGGTGGGACAGTCAAGAGACCCAGTACTTC.

The chain employs TRBV14 and TRBJ2-4; D may be TRBD2 (5 bases). Between the trimmed V and J ends, which lost 0 bases and 7 bases, there was a span of 16 bases. The CDR3 extends over 16 amino acids. Germline V gene lookup returns CDR1 SGHDN and CDR2 FVKESK. The CDR3 region is CASSQDRGSGRNIQYF. The CDR3 nucleotides read TGTGCCAGCAGCCAAGACAGAGGGAGTGGTCGGAACATTCAGTACTTC.

This chain links TRBV9 with TRBJ2-2; TRBD2 might be the D (6 bases). This CDR3 has 16 amino acids. The V end was cut by 0 bases, the J end by 2 bases, with 11 bases between. CDR1 and CDR2 from the germline V gene are SGDLS and YYNGEE. CDR3 loop: CASSVDPGVNTGELFF. As DNA, the CDR3 is TGTGCCAGCAGCGTAGACCCGGGAGTAAACACCGGGGAGCTGTTTTTT.

This clonotype was observed many times. This chain joins TRBV20-1 and TRBJ2-5; 8 nucleotides line up with TRBD1. Looked up from germline, CDR1 is DFQATT and CDR2 is SNEGSKA (reference sequence). This CDR3 is 11 amino acids long. Losses at the gene ends were 6 bases for V and 14 bases for J; bases not matched to a gene: 11. The CDR3 loop reads CSAGSQGALYF. CDR3 sequence (DNA): TGCAGTGCCGGAAGCCAGGGGGCCCTTTACTTC.